What follows describes a single T cell receptor (beta chain). Amplification of TCR beta CDR3 regions used RNA as the template. First-round RT-PCR of the TCR CDR3 relied on the HTBI primer set. Each CDR3 protein is one row after TCRdb ran MiXCR on the multiplex PCR reads. The data hold roughly 150,000 distinct CDR3 sequences, with about 9.4% observed a single time. Each diagnosis drew on symptoms, thyroxine, TRAb, thyroid ultrasound and orbital computed tomography findings. Blood from later-ophthalmopathy patients was taken at first hyperthyroidism diagnosis. Out of roughly 10 ml of fresh peripheral blood came the PBMCs. These data belong to a study of T cells in Graves' hyperthyroidism and ophthalmopathy. Study-level information: Peripheral blood was secured at the point of initial diagnosis, before any treatment.

V lost 3 bases and J lost 0, with 9 bases in between. The CDR3 has 15 amino acids. CDR1 and CDR2 from the germline V gene are SGHTA and FQGNSA. J is TRBJ1-5 and V is TRBV7-2; TRBD1 might be the D (5 bases). The source of this sequence is a young woman with Graves' hyperthyroidism that later progressed to Graves' ophthalmopathy. Sequencing used blood. In DNA, the CDR3 is TGTGCCAGCAGCTTGAGAGGGGATAGCAATCAGCCCCAGCATTTT. Protein product: CASSLRGDSNQPQHF.